The clone carrying this T cell receptor beta chain was recorded only once. No antigen is known for it. The junction departs from the called germline gene at one end, perhaps through a read error. Using RNA transcripts as the source, TCR beta CDR3 regions were amplified. The TCR CDR3 first-round RT-PCR relied on the HTBI primer set. TCRdb redid the calling of the multiplex PCR reads with MiXCR, one entry per CDR3 protein. The data contain 600,000 or so distinct CDR3 sequences, more than 45% of them singletons. The data belong to a study of T cells in Graves' hyperthyroidism and ophthalmopathy. CDR3 size: 13 residues. CDR1 and CDR2 from the germline V gene are SEHNR and FQNEAQ (reference sequence). The study defined stable Graves' hyperthyroidism as no ophthalmopathy progression within 18 months. Whole-study results and caveats: Separation of ophthalmopathy from stable hyperthyroidism was achieved by a 13 V-J model. Among thyroid clonotypes expanded above 0.001, most also appeared in blood. Before onset, by a median of approximately 6.8 months, the model predicted ophthalmopathy.

Source material: peripheral blood or thyroid tissue (not recorded which). The V call is TRBV7-9, the J call TRBJ2-7; D remains unclear. The clonotype comes from a woman younger than 30 with Graves' hyperthyroidism. This chain's CDR3 is CAGSFAFPYEQYF. CDR3 nucleotide sequence: TGTGCCGGCAGCTTCGCCTTCCCCTACGAGCAGTACTTC.